The 27 T cell receptor beta chains reported below all come from one sample, sequenced in a study of blood T cells in healthy people across ages. With a J-beta primer mix and a sample-barcoded 5' primer, a second PCR ran 7 to 11 cycles. TCRdb re-analysed the 5' RACE reads in MiXCR, keeping a single row per CDR3 protein. The sample shows some 930,000 distinct CDR3 sequences, just under 30% of them seen only once. The same sample was also studied in work on T cells of mothers and their children.

The source material was blood. These TCRs come from a woman aged 40 to 50 in good health.

The chain uses TRBV6-1 and TRBJ1-2; weak D call: TRBD1 (5 bases). The CDR3 extends over 15 amino acids. The germline gives CDR1 MNHNS, CDR2 SASEGT. Trimming left V 0 bases short and J 0 bases short, with 8 bases between. The CDR3 sequence: CASSEATASNYGYTF. Written as DNA, the CDR3 is TGTGCCAGCAGTGAAGCGACAGCTTCTAACTATGGCTACACCTTC.

This clonotype was recorded at least ten times. V gene TRBV7-9 combines with J gene TRBJ2-7; D possibly corresponds to TRBD2 (6 bases). CDR1 is SEHNR and CDR2 is FQNEAQ in the germline V gene (reference sequence). This CDR3 has 11 amino acids. V lost 7 bases and J 5 bases, leaving 9 bases between the germline ends. The CDR3 region is CASTRRDEQYF. CDR3 nucleotides: TGTGCCAGCACGCGGAGGGACGAGCAGTACTTC.

This clonotype has just a few counts. The chain recombines TRBV10-3 with TRBJ2-1; no definite D call. The V end lost 2 bases, the J end lost 10 bases, and 6 bases lay between the germline ends. CDR3 length: 11 residues. Germline CDR1 reads ENHRY; CDR2 reads SYGVKD. CDR3 bases: TGTGCCATCAGTGAGCAGGCAGAGCAGTTCTTC. It translates to CAISEQAEQFF.

There are a few counts of this clonotype. This sequence joins TRBV18 and TRBJ2-5; D perhaps matches TRBD2 (6 bases). Germline CDR1 and CDR2: KGHSH and LQKENI. CDR3 size: 13 residues. The V end lost 3 bases, the J end lost 4 bases, and 9 bases lay between the germline ends. The chain's CDR3 is CASSPGLSETQYF. CDR3 nucleotides: TGTGCCAGCTCACCTGGACTATCAGAGACCCAGTACTTC.

In its sample, this clonotype was seen a few times. The chain has TRBV12-3 or TRBV12-4 and TRBJ1-2, with D tentatively TRBD1 (5 bases). The CDR3 is 13 amino acids. The V end lost 2 bases, the J end lost 10 bases, and 14 bases lay between the germline ends. CDR3 nucleotide sequence: TGTGCCAGCAGTTTAATCAGGGAGAGCGACTACACCTTC. This sequence encodes CASSLIRESDYTF.

The gene calls are TRBV6-1 and TRBJ2-3; TRBD2 matches at 8 bases. With V trimmed by 6 bases and J by 1 base, 12 bases remained unmatched. Germline CDR1 is MNHNS and CDR2 is SASEGT. The CDR3 extends over 17 amino acids. The CDR3 loop reads CASSLSGASRGTDTQYF. The CDR3 DNA reads as TGTGCCAGCAGCCTTAGCGGGGCCTCCCGGGGCACAGATACGCAGTATTTT.

The sample holds a few counts of this clonotype. V usage is TRBV5-1 and J usage is TRBJ2-1; D is ambiguous. V dropped 4 bases and J dropped 7 bases, with 15 bases sitting between them. This CDR3 has 14 amino acids. The V gene's germline CDR1 is SGHRS and CDR2 YFSETQ. DNA of the CDR3: TGCGCCAGCAGCCTTAACGGGCAGTTTAATGAGCAGTTCTTC. Translation: CASSLNGQFNEQFF.

This clonotype was picked up a small number of times. The V gene is TRBV7-3, the J gene TRBJ1-2; 7 positions match TRBD1. The CDR3 consists of 13 residues. The J segment lost 8 bases and the V segment lost 5 bases, leaving 8 bases of the junction unmatched. Germline V gene sequence: CDR1 SGHTA, CDR2 FQGTGA. CDR3 loop: CASSGPTGQGYTF. The CDR3 coding sequence is TGTGCCAGCAGCGGACCGACAGGGCAGGGCTACACCTTC.

The rearrangement joins TRBV6-5 to TRBJ2-6, with a tentative D call TRBD1 (6 bases). The germline V and J ends were trimmed by 6 bases and 0 bases, with 12 bases remaining between them. The CDR3 is 16 residues long. Germline CDR1 reads MNHEY; CDR2 reads SVGAGI. CDR3 in DNA: TGTGCCAGCAGGACAGGTGGGGTCTCTGGGGCCAACGTCCTGACTTTC. It codes for CASRTGGVSGANVLTF.

This clonotype was counted ten times or more. The chain combines TRBV7-2 with TRBJ1-2; TRBD1 is a possible D gene (6 bases). The CDR3 extends over 13 amino acids. The V and J ends lost 7 bases and 3 bases respectively, with 12 bases between them. Germline assignment: CDR1 SGHTA and CDR2 FQGNSA. The CDR3 bases are TGTGCCAGCACCCTGACAGGTGACTATGGCTACACCTTC. Its protein is CASTLTGDYGYTF.

V gene TRBV12-3 or TRBV12-4 combines with J gene TRBJ2-6, with TRBD1 matching 11 bases. The CDR3 is made up of 18 amino acids. The ends lost 3 bases at V and 4 bases at J; junction bases unmatched: 8. The CDR3 DNA reads TGTGCCAGCAGTTTGGGCGGACAGGGGGCTACAGGGGCCAACGTCCTGACTTTC. It specifies CASSLGGQGATGANVLTF.

The J gene is TRBJ2-1, the V gene TRBV18, with TRBD1 identical over 11 bases. Trimming removed 2 bases from V and 10 bases from J; junction bases left unmatched: 4. The CDR3 loop spans 14 amino acids. Per the germline V gene, CDR1 is KGHSH and CDR2 is LQKENI. The CDR3 protein is CASSPGTGGQEQFF. CDR3 nucleotides: TGTGCCAGCTCACCAGGGACAGGGGGGCAGGAGCAGTTCTTC.

This chain links TRBV3-1 with TRBJ2-4; D uncertain. This CDR3 has 12 amino acids. CDR1 and CDR2 from the germline V gene are LGHDT and YNNKEL (reference sequence). Trimming took off 0 bases at V and 15 bases at J, with 12 bases between the two ends. CDR3 amino acids: CASSQDHRLRYF. The CDR3 region has the DNA TGTGCCAGCAGCCAAGACCACCGCCTCAGGTACTTC.

In this sample, this clonotype turned up many times. The genes are TRBV12-3 or TRBV12-4 and TRBJ1-4; D is uncertain. V lost 5 bases, J lost 0 bases, and 10 bases lay in between. The CDR3 length is 15 residues. The CDR3 protein is CASSPSLATNEKLFF. In DNA form, the CDR3 reads TGTGCCAGCAGTCCCTCTCTAGCAACTAATGAAAAACTGTTTTTT.

This clonotype was picked up a small number of times. The chain links TRBV20-1 to TRBJ2-5; D may be TRBD1 (5 bases). CDR3 length: 14 amino acids. Trimming pared 2 bases from V and 11 bases from J, leaving 21 bases between. Germline CDR1 and CDR2: DFQATT and SNEGSKA (reference sequence). The CDR3 coding sequence is TGCAGTGCTAGAATCCAGGGTACCTACAATGAGCAGTACTTC. This gives the protein CSARIQGTYNEQYF.

This clonotype was detected a few times. This rearrangement joins TRBV12-3 or TRBV12-4 to TRBJ2-2, with 9 positions matching TRBD2. V lost 1 base, J lost 9 bases, and 6 bases stayed unmatched. The CDR3 is made up of 15 amino acids. The CDR3 DNA sequence: TGTGCCAGCAGTTTAGGTAGCGGGGGTCTGAGGGAGCTGTTTTTT. It codes for CASSLGSGGLRELFF.

This CDR3 is CASSPRGGAGQPQHF. Written as DNA, the CDR3 is TGTGCCAGCAGTCCCCGGGGAGGGGCAGGGCAGCCCCAGCATTTT. V usage is TRBV6-2 or TRBV6-3 and J usage is TRBJ1-5, with D possibly TRBD1 on 5 matching bases. The CDR3 has 15 amino acids. The germline gives CDR1 MNHEY, CDR2 SVGEGT. Trimming removed 5 bases from V and 7 bases from J, with 18 bases in between.

Only a few counts were recorded for this clonotype. Germline and junction disagree at one end, which may indicate a read error. The V call is TRBV20-1, the J call TRBJ2-5; D is undetermined. CDR1 is DFQATT and CDR2 is SNEGSKA in the germline V gene (reference sequence). CDR3 length: 12 residues. CDR3 residues: CSALLLQEAQYF. Here the CDR3 DNA reads TGCAGTGCCCTCCTTCTCCAAGAGGCCCAGTACTTC.

This rearrangement joins TRBV25-1 to TRBJ2-1; perhaps D is TRBD1 or TRBD2 (5 bases each). CDR3 length equals 16 residues. With 6 bases removed from V and 6 bases from J, the gap between germline ends came to 21 bases. CDR1 MGHDK and CDR2 SYGVNS come from the germline V gene. CDR3 in amino acids: CASSPPRGRLSNEQFF. CDR3 DNA sequence: TGTGCCAGCAGCCCTCCGAGGGGCCGACTAAGCAATGAGCAGTTCTTC.

This clonotype was seen more than once but under ten times. The V gene is TRBV30, the J gene TRBJ2-3; 7 nucleotides match TRBD1. Germline V lookup: CDR1 GTSNPN, CDR2 SVGIG (reference sequence). V dropped 1 base and J dropped 4; count of bases not matched to a gene: 8. There are 15 residues in the CDR3. CDR3 in DNA: TGTGCCTGGAGTGGACAGGGTTCTCGGGCAGATACGCAGTATTTT. This encodes CAWSGQGSRADTQYF.

The genes are TRBV7-3 and TRBJ2-1; possibly TRBD1 for D (6 bases). The germline V gene encodes CDR1 SGHTA and CDR2 FQGTGA. The CDR3 covers 15 residues. Between the trimmed V and J ends, which lost 2 bases and 6 bases, there was a span of 14 bases. The CDR3 sequence: CASSLGAGALNEQFF. CDR3 DNA: TGTGCCAGCAGCTTAGGGGCAGGGGCCCTCAATGAGCAGTTCTTC.

This clonotype has at least ten counts. The rearrangement joins TRBV28 to TRBJ2-1; no reliable D call. The CDR3 length is 13 residues. V lost 3 bases and J lost 9, with 12 bases in between. CDR1 and CDR2 from the germline V gene are MDHEN and SYDVKM. The CDR3 spells CASSFQLLGEQFF. The CDR3 DNA reads TGTGCCAGCAGTTTCCAGCTTCTGGGTGAGCAGTTCTTC.

In its sample, this clonotype was seen many times. The gene calls are TRBV20-1 and TRBJ2-5, with D perhaps TRBD2 (5 bases). Between the trimmed V and J ends, which lost 6 bases and 5 bases, there was a span of 13 bases. CDR1 and CDR2 (germline): DFQATT, SNEGSKA (reference sequence). The CDR3 extends over 12 amino acids. CDR3: CSADSVGETQYF. As DNA, the CDR3 is TGCAGTGCCGATAGCGTCGGGGAGACCCAGTACTTC.

The genes are TRBV5-6 and TRBJ2-3; D is unclear. V was clipped by 1 base and J by 0 bases, with 9 bases between them. The CDR3 has 15 amino acids. Germline values: CDR1 SGHDT, CDR2 YYEEEE. As DNA, the CDR3 is TGTGCCAGCAGCTTGAACTATGCTAGCACAGATACGCAGTATTTT. It encodes CASSLNYASTDTQYF.

For this clonotype: At one of its ends the junction is not consistent with the germline gene, which may arise from a read error. The rearrangement uses TRBV7-7 and TRBJ2-5, with a tentative D call TRBD2 (6 bases). Gene TRBJ2-1 matches the end of the DNA better, so the J call may be wrong. This CDR3 region has 14 residues. Germline V gives CDR1 SSHAT, CDR2 FNYEAQ (reference sequence). CDR3 in amino acids: CASSRGPGRETQFF. The CDR3 coding sequence is TGTGCTAGCAGCCGAGGACCCGGTCGGGAGACCCAGTTCTTC.

The V call is TRBV3-1, the J call TRBJ2-2; possible D gene TRBD2, 5 bases. Trimming took 4 bases from V and 3 from J, leaving 15 bases between them. This CDR3 contains 16 residues. From germline, CDR1 is LGHDT and CDR2 YNNKEL (reference sequence). The CDR3 coding sequence is TGTGCCAGCAGCCTCGGACTCGCTGGGGACACCGGGGAGCTGTTTTTT. As protein: CASSLGLAGDTGELFF.

As concerns this clonotype: The junction departs from the called germline gene at one end, perhaps through a read error. The CDR3 region has the DNA TGCACCAGCAGTGTAGAACAGATGAACACTGAAGCTTTCTTT. Its protein product is CTSSVEQMNTEAFF. This chain joins TRBV10-2 and TRBJ1-1, with no clear D. This CDR3 contains 14 residues. Per germline, CDR1 WSHSY and CDR2 SAAADI.